The TCR beta chain described here comes from a study of blood T cells in healthy people across ages. Note on this clonotype: What it binds is unknown.

Per sample, extraction of total RNA gave at least 5.5 micrograms in every case. Points from the study as a whole: CMV status of donors was not determined, possibly confounding expanded clonotype changes. PBMCs were not sorted, which prevented a conclusive comparison of naive versus antigen-experienced cells.

Through a sample-barcoded 5' primer and a J-beta primer mix, a second PCR was run for about 6 to 12 cycles. From the 5' RACE reads, TCRdb called clonotypes with MiXCR, one entry per CDR3 protein. The sample includes over a million distinct CDR3 sequences, approximately 25% of them seen just once. These data were also reused for a study on T cells of mothers and their children. That paper notes: Approximately 3 million TCR beta reads per child versus over 9.5 million per mother.

Material for sequencing was blood. The TCR was taken from a girl aged 2-10 years in good health.

The CDR3 protein is CSATGGGANGYTF. CDR3 nucleotide sequence: TGCAGTGCTACCGGTGGGGGGGCGAATGGCTACACCTTC. The V and J genes are TRBV20-1 and TRBJ1-2, with D perhaps TRBD1 (6 bases). This CDR3 is built from 13 residues. The germline V and J ends were trimmed by 4 bases and 6 bases, with 15 bases remaining between them. Germline CDR1 reads DFQATT; CDR2 reads SNEGSKA (reference sequence).